This T cell receptor beta chain appears in the sequencing data of a study of cytomegalovirus exposure and HLA in healthy donors. Study at large: Unique TCRs numbering some 93 million, obtained from HLA-typed donors, made up an early data release.

General study results and limits: Prediction of most subjects' HLA-A and HLA-B alleles by TCR beta sequences was reportedly accurate. In a later analysis, an Asian-associated ancestry cluster reportedly showed fewer N-insertions than the roughly 650-donor mean. Cytomegalovirus association was listed for about 180 TCR beta chains.

PCR amplification relied on 60 Vbeta primers (plus 13 Jbeta primers). Assay: immunoSEQ multiplex PCR; the TCRdb copy retains only in-frame clones and omits some. The sample shows 90,000 to 130,000 clones, approximately 58% of them seen only once. This clone came up once. Its antigen is unidentified. The CDR3 runs 13 residues. Between the trimmed V and J ends, which lost 3 bases and 15 bases, there was a span of 18 bases. Per the germline V gene, CDR1 is SNHLY and CDR2 is FYNNEI. The sequenced sample consisted of PBMCs. This receptor was taken from a woman aged 30 to 39 in good health and CMV-seronegative. This chain connects TRBV2 to TRBJ1-5; D uncertain. The CDR3 nucleotides are TGTGCCAGCAGTGATGCCCCTCATACAGTGAGGCATTTT. Translated, it gives CASSDAPHTVRHF. Based on the CDR3 plus reference TRBV2 and TRBJ1-5, the full variable domain is EPEVTQTPSHQVTQMGQEVILRCVPISNHLYFYWYRQILGQKVEFLVSFYNNEISEKSEIFDDQFSVERPDGSNFTLKIRSTKLEDSAMYFCASSDAPHTVRHFGDGTRLSIL.